These T cell receptor beta chains were read from a single sample in a study of blood T cells in healthy people across ages. One entry per CDR3 protein, called by TCRdb with MiXCR from the 5' RACE reads. In the table there are some 550,000 distinct CDR3 sequences, roughly 43% of which are singletons. Specimen: blood. The receptors stem from a man older than 75 in good health. The CDR3 runs from the conserved cysteine through the conserved F or W. The D gene is left open where the match is weak. Expanded clones get a size class; other rows say once, few or many, or leave the size out.

TRBV28	-	TRBJ1-2	once	TGTGCCAGCAGTTTATCAGGGCCTCAGGGCTACACCTTC	CASSLSGPQGYTF
TRBV5-1	TRBD1	TRBJ2-5	-	TGCGCCAGCAGCCCCGGGACAGGGGTTGCAGAGACCCAGTACTTC	CASSPGTGVAETQYF
TRBV7-2	-	TRBJ2-1	-	TGTGCCAGCAGCCCTAGGGTTGGGACAAGCTCCTACAATGAGCAGTTCTTC	CASSPRVGTSSYNEQFF
TRBV7-3	-	TRBJ2-5	-	TGTGCCAGCAGCCAAGCTTCAGGGGAGGGCGGGGAGACCCAGTACTTC	CASSQASGEGGETQYF
TRBV5-1	TRBD2	TRBJ2-1	-	TGCGCCAGCAGCTCACCCACTAGCGAATCCCAAATTAACAATGAGCAGTTCTTC	CASSSPTSESQINNEQFF
TRBV6-6	-	TRBJ1-4	medium-sized	TGTGCCAGCAGTTACTCGACCTTGGAAAAACTGTTTTTT	CASSYSTLEKLFF
TRBV7-2	TRBD1	TRBJ1-2	once	TGTGCCAGCAGCTGGAGGGACAGCCTCTATGGCTACACCTTC	CASSWRDSLYGYTF
TRBV7-9	-	TRBJ2-7	-	TGTGCCAGCAGCCCTCTCAGAAGTAGGGAGCAGTACTTC	CASSPLRSREQYF
TRBV4-3	TRBD1	TRBJ2-3	few	TGCGCCAGCAGCCACCTCACAGGGGGCGGGACAGATACGCAGTATTTT	CASSHLTGGGTDTQYF
TRBV15	TRBD1	TRBJ2-7	-	TGTGCCACCAGCAAGATACCGGGACAGGGGGCCGACGAGCAGTACTTC	CATSKIPGQGADEQYF
TRBV6-5	-	TRBJ2-4	-	TGTGCCAGCAGGGGAACAGGGAGTGAAAACATTCAGTACTTC	CASRGTGSENIQYF
TRBV20-1	TRBD2	TRBJ2-1	-	TGCAGTGCTTGGGGACTAGCGGGTGCCGACAATGAGCAGTTCTTC	CSAWGLAGADNEQFF
TRBV7-9	-	TRBJ2-1	few	TGTGCCAGCAGCTTATCTAGAGGAAACTCCTACAATGAGCAGTTCTTC	CASSLSRGNSYNEQFF
TRBV6-5	TRBD1	TRBJ2-5	-	TGTGCCAGCAGGTTACGTGGTGACAGGGGATTCTACGGGCAGTACTTC	CASRLRGDRGFYGQYF
TRBV21-1	-	TRBJ2-7	-	TGTGCCATCCTCCCAGGGGGCCCAAGGACCTACGAGCAGTACTTC	CAILPGGPRTYEQYF
TRBV20-1	TRBD2	TRBJ2-1	-	TGCAGTGCTAGCCGGGGGGGCGTCAATGAGCAGTTCTTC	CSASRGGVNEQFF
TRBV29-1	-	TRBJ1-1	-	TGCAGCGTTGAAACCCAGGGTAACACTGAAGCTTTCTTT	CSVETQGNTEAFF
TRBV20-1	-	TRBJ2-3	few	TGCAGTGCTAGGTGGGGGGGCGTCACAGATACGCAGTATTTT	CSARWGGVTDTQYF
TRBV7-2	TRBD2	TRBJ2-4	-	TGTGCCAGCAGTCCAGTGGAAGCCGGGACTATAGCGTTTGGGAAAAACATTCAGTACTTC	CASSPVEAGTIAFGKNIQYF
TRBV20-1	-	TRBJ2-7	few	TGCAGTGCTAGAGATTTAGGATTGGGAGGCGAGCAGTACTTC	CSARDLGLGGEQYF
TRBV6-1	-	TRBJ2-2	-	TGTGCCAGCAGTGAACATAAAGGGGGGGGAAACACCGGGGAGCTGTTTTTT	CASSEHKGGGNTGELFF
TRBV20-1	TRBD1	TRBJ2-5	-	TGCAGTGCAAGAGGACAGGGGGACCAAGAGACCCAGTACTTT	CSARGQGDQETQYF
TRBV3-1	TRBD1	TRBJ2-7	-	TGTGCCAGCAGCCACGGACAGGGACCCTACGAGCAGTACTTC	CASSHGQGPYEQYF
TRBV5-1	-	TRBJ1-4	many	TGCGCCAGCAGGGAGAACCTAGCAACTAATGAAAAACTGTTTTTT	CASRENLATNEKLFF
TRBV7-9	-	TRBJ2-7	-	TGTGCCAGCAGCTCTACAGGGAACCCCTCCTACGAGCAGTACTTC	CASSSTGNPSYEQYF
TRBV5-1	-	TRBJ2-4	few	TGCGCCAGCAGCTTGGATCCAGGGGACATTCAGTACTTC	CASSLDPGDIQYF
TRBV4-3	TRBD2	TRBJ2-1	few	TGCGCCAGCAGCCAAGGCCCAGCGGGGAGGGCCTACAATGAGCAGTTCTTC	CASSQGPAGRAYNEQFF
TRBV4-2	-	TRBJ2-5	-	TGTGCCAGCAGCCAAGATCAGATAGCCCAAGAGACCCAGTACTTC	CASSQDQIAQETQYF
TRBV20-1	TRBD1	TRBJ2-1	-	TGCAGTGCTAGAGTGCAGGGGGCCTACAATGAGCAGTTCTTC	CSARVQGAYNEQFF
TRBV7-9	-	TRBJ1-1	-	TGTGCCAGCAGCCCCATCGGGGGCGGTAACACTGAAGCTTTCTTT	CASSPIGGGNTEAFF
TRBV20-1	TRBD1	TRBJ2-7	once	TGCAGTGCTAGAGACCTCGGGACAGGGCTTGACGAGCAGTACTTC	CSARDLGTGLDEQYF
TRBV27	-	TRBJ2-3	few	TGTGCCAGCAGTTTAAGGACGGAATACACAGATACGCAGTATTTT	CASSLRTEYTDTQYF
TRBV27	TRBD1	TRBJ2-7	-	TGTGCCAGCAGAATAACCGGGACAGACACCTACGAGCAGTACTTC	CASRITGTDTYEQYF
TRBV7-2	TRBD2	TRBJ2-1	-	TGTGCCAGCAGCTTACAGCTAGCGGGAGGTGGGAATGAGCAGTTCTTC	CASSLQLAGGGNEQFF
TRBV28	-	TRBJ2-5	-	TGTGCCAGCAGTTTTGCCCAGGAGGAGACCCAGTACTTC	CASSFAQEETQYF
TRBV7-2	TRBD2	TRBJ2-3	-	TGTGCCAGCAGCCGAGGACTAGCGCCGAGCACAGATACGCAGTATTTT	CASSRGLAPSTDTQYF
TRBV27	-	TRBJ2-5	-	TGTGCCAGCAGTTTAGGGGTCCAACAAGAGACCCAGTACTTC	CASSLGVQQETQYF
TRBV20-1	-	TRBJ2-7	-	TGCATCGCCGGGAACAGGGACGAGCAGTACTTC	CIAGNRDEQYF
TRBV7-2	-	TRBJ2-1	-	TGTGCCAGCAGCTCCCCCACGTTAAGCCACAATGAGCAGTTCTTC	CASSSPTLSHNEQFF
TRBV9	-	TRBJ2-3	-	TGTGCCAGCAGCCAGGGGTGGACGGGGCGCACAGATACGCAGTATTTT	CASSQGWTGRTDTQYF
TRBV6-6	-	TRBJ1-5	-	TGTGCCAGTAGTTTGAGGGACATAGCTAGCAATCAGCCCCAGCATTTT	CASSLRDIASNQPQHF
TRBV29-1	-	TRBJ1-1	few	TGCAGCGTTGAATGGGGGTTGAACACTGAAGCTTTCTTT	CSVEWGLNTEAFF
TRBV15	-	TRBJ2-5	-	TGTGCCACCAGCAGAGTAGGGGGGACGGAAGAGACCCAGTACTTC	CATSRVGGTEETQYF
TRBV6-5	-	TRBJ2-2	few	TGTGCCAGCAGTTACCGGGGAACCGGGGAGCTGTTTTTT	CASSYRGTGELFF
TRBV20-1	-	TRBJ2-3	-	TGCAGTGCCGAGTTGGGACTTCGCACAGATACGCAGTATTTT	CSAELGLRTDTQYF
TRBV9	TRBD1	TRBJ2-7	many	TGTGCCAGCAGCTTACAGGGGGCCAGCTCCTACGAGCAGTACTTC	CASSLQGASSYEQYF
TRBV4-3	-	TRBJ1-2	few	TGCGCCAGCAGCCAAGGGAGAGCTAACTATGGCTACACCTTC	CASSQGRANYGYTF